This T cell receptor (beta chain) was sequenced for a study of blood T cell repertoires in COVID-19. Per the original data handling: Cell counts per sample came from amplifying reference gene primers. Data came from immunoSEQ multiplex PCR; TCRdb stores just in-frame clones and leaves some out. V and J calls and clone size are those listed in that table; D and trimming were worked out from the DNA. The sample yields 200,000 to 250,000 clones, 75% to 90% seen once. Followed longitudinally, the Seattle patients had been enrolled during active infection. The CDR3 sequence is 19 residues long. Germline CDR1 and CDR2: MNHEY and SVGEGT. The trim removed 2 bases at V and 5 bases at J, leaving 16 bases unmatched.

Sample: peripheral blood. This chain joins TRBV6-2 or TRBV6-3 and TRBJ1-5; TRBD1 matches 9 bases. This TCR derives from a woman of 80 years or more with COVID-19, enrolled during active disease. The CDR3 sequence is CASSYRVGQGFRGDQPQHF. The CDR3, as DNA: TGTGCCAGCAGTTACAGGGTGGGACAGGGTTTCCGTGGAGATCAGCCCCAGCATTTT.